This T cell receptor beta chain comes out of a study of PD-L1 blockade in urothelial cancer. Background on the study: Blood analyses occurred 3 weeks (second dose) and 6 weeks post treatment start.

V shed 0 bases, J shed 4 bases, and the junction held 3 bases outside the gene matches. CDR1 is SGHTS, CDR2 YDEGEE, per germline. This CDR3 has 14 residues. The time point is: pretreatment peripheral blood. Produced via immunoSEQ multiplex PCR; TCRdb's table is partial and in-frame only. The data contain 70,000 to 75,000 clones, roughly 90% of them seen just once; the ten biggest clones take up roughly 4.7%. The rearrangement links TRBV5-8 to TRBJ1-1; 7 nucleotides align to TRBD1. This receptor was obtained from a man aged 65 to 79 with urothelial cancer. This material consisted of PBMCs, taken around atezolizumab (anti-PD-L1) treatment. The chain's CDR3 is CASSLAQGITEAFF. CDR3 DNA: TGTGCCAGCAGCTTGGCACAGGGGATCACTGAAGCTTTCTTT. The full variable domain, rest sourced from reference TRBV5-8 and TRBJ1-1, is EAGVTQSPTHLIKTRGQQATLRCSPISGHTSVYWYQQALGLGLQFLLWYDEGEERNRGNFPPRFSGRQFPNYSSELNVNALELEDSALYLCASSLAQGITEAFFGQGTRLTVV.